Below are 6 T cell receptor beta chains sequenced from a single sample in a study of regulatory T cells in long-lasting Graves disease. For TCR beta, libraries came from iRepertoire HTBI primers and Arm-PCR of CDR3 regions. TCRdb reanalysed the multiplex PCR reads using MiXCR and keeps one entry per CDR3 protein. Altogether hundreds of thousands of distinct CDR3 sequences are present, 15% to 20% being singletons, with the ten largest covering about 38%. As for time point: newly diagnosed GD, antithyroid drugs for less than 3 months. Scientists built the TCR library using RNA that was extracted from PBMCs. The specimen was peripheral blood mononuclear cells (PBMCs), collected at new diagnosis, from a patient treated with antithyroid drugs. Receptors originate from a female donor with Graves disease.

The sample holds many counts of this clonotype. V is TRBV12-3 or TRBV12-4 and J is TRBJ2-1; weak D call: TRBD2 (6 bases). This CDR3 spans 14 amino acids. V lost 7 bases, J lost 1 base, and 11 bases lay in between. DNA for the CDR3: TGTGCCAGCAAAACTAGCATTTCCTACAATGAGCAGTTCTTC. Its translation is CASKTSISYNEQFF.

The chain employs TRBV27 and TRBJ2-1; tentative D call: TRBD1 (6 bases). The V end was cut by 7 bases, the J end by 10 bases, with 17 bases between. This CDR3 spans 13 amino acids. The germline V gene has CDR1 MNHEY and CDR2 SMNVEV (reference sequence). The CDR3: CASTGPLGQEQFF. In DNA form, the CDR3 reads TGTGCCAGCACGGGGCCTCTGGGACAAGAGCAGTTCTTC.

V gene TRBV6-1 combines with J gene TRBJ1-4; D gene unclear. Between the trimmed V and J ends, which lost 7 bases and 8 bases, there was a span of 11 bases. CDR1 is MNHNS and CDR2 is SASEGT in the germline V gene. The CDR3 has 12 amino acids. The CDR3 coding sequence is TGTGCCAGCACCCACGCCGACGAAAAACTGTTTTTT. Translating gives CASTHADEKLFF.

The V and J genes are TRBV5-1 and TRBJ2-1; no clear D gene. In germline, CDR1 is SGHRS, CDR2 YFSETQ. The CDR3 length is 14 residues. V lost 0 bases and J 7 bases, leaving 11 bases between the germline ends. The CDR3 nucleotides are TGCGCCAGCAGCTTGGGGGCCGCGTTGAATGAGCAGTTCTTC. Translation gives CASSLGAALNEQFF. Drawing the rest from reference TRBV5-1 and TRBJ2-1, the complete variable domain is KAGVTQTPRYLIKTRGQQVTLSCSPISGHRSVSWYQQTPGQGLQFLFEYFSETQRNKGNFPGRFSGRQFSNSRSEMNVSTLELGDSALYLCASSLGAALNEQFFGPGTRLTVL.

This clonotype was found a few times. The chain combines TRBV12-3 or TRBV12-4 with TRBJ1-4; D not certain. Trimming removed 6 bases at V and 5 bases at J, with 4 bases between. This CDR3 spans 11 amino acids. CDR3 nucleotide sequence: TGTGCCAGCAGCATGAATGAAAAACTGTTTTTT. This translates into CASSMNEKLFF.

A word on this clonotype: A single base separates this from a much larger clone, so it may be a read error. The chain is built from TRBV2 and TRBJ2-2, with D possibly TRBD2 on 5 matching bases. CDR1 and CDR2 from the germline V gene are SNHLY and FYNNEI. The CDR3 is made up of 11 amino acids. The CDR3 here is CAITRTGELLF. The CDR3 bases are TGTGCCATAACCAGAACCGGGGAGCTGCTTTTT.